The 7 T cell receptor beta chains presented below share a single source sample, sequenced in a study of Graves' ophthalmopathy and Graves' hyperthyroidism. Transcripts of RNA were the source for amplifying TCR beta CDR3 regions. Second-round multiplex PCR followed a first-round RT-PCR using HTBI primers. TCRdb recomputed calls from the multiplex PCR reads with MiXCR, one row per CDR3 protein. The sample holds 350,000 to 450,000 distinct CDR3 sequences, around 21% seen once. Sequencing was done on a sample of peripheral blood. These receptors originate from a woman under 30 with stable Graves' hyperthyroidism.

This clonotype was picked up a small number of times. J is TRBJ1-5 and V is TRBV9; maybe TRBD1 (6 bases). The CDR3 runs 15 residues. V lost 3 bases and J 2 bases, leaving 12 bases between the germline ends. In germline, CDR1 is SGDLS, CDR2 YYNGEE. The DNA of the CDR3 is TGTGCCAGCAGCGCTGGAGGGGGAGGCAATCAGCCCCAGCATTTT. Translated: CASSAGGGGNQPQHF.

Points on this clonotype: A much larger clone lies a single base off, so this may be a read error. The J gene is TRBJ1-1, the V gene TRBV5-1; TRBD1 might be the D (5 bases). The CDR3 is 13 residues long. The germline V gene encodes CDR1 SGHRS and CDR2 YFSETQ. The DNA for the CDR3 is TGCGACAGCAGCTTGGTGGGACTACCTGAAGCTTTCTTT. Protein sequence: CDSSLVGLPEAFF.

This clonotype occurred many times. The V gene is TRBV15, the J gene TRBJ1-1; D is undetermined. This CDR3 is built from 14 residues. Germline loops: CDR1 LNHNV, CDR2 YYDKDF (reference sequence). Trimming took off 3 bases at V and 0 bases at J, with 8 bases between the two ends. CDR3 region: CATSRRALNTEAFF. CDR3 in DNA: TGTGCCACCAGCAGGAGGGCCCTGAACACTGAAGCTTTCTTT.

This clonotype was seen ten or more times. The genes are TRBV29-1 and TRBJ2-5; 10 bases agree with TRBD1. The trim removed 0 bases at V and 5 bases at J, leaving 3 bases unmatched. Looked up from germline, CDR1 is SQVTM and CDR2 is ANQGSEA. This CDR3 has 14 amino acids. The CDR3 sequence is CSVEETGGFETQYF. In nucleotides, the CDR3 is TGCAGCGTTGAAGAGACAGGGGGCTTTGAGACCCAGTACTTC.

This clonotype was seen at least ten times. This rearrangement joins TRBV4-1 to TRBJ2-5; possibly TRBD2 for D (6 bases). The CDR3 loop spans 16 amino acids. Trimming pared 3 bases from V and 2 bases from J, leaving 16 bases between. The germline CDR1 and CDR2 sequences are MGHRA and YSYEKL. Here the CDR3 reads CASSQRGPGEQETQYF. The CDR3 region has the DNA TGCGCCAGCAGCCAGAGGGGACCGGGAGAACAAGAGACCCAGTACTTC.

In this sample, this clonotype turned up many times. The J gene is TRBJ2-7, the V gene TRBV18; D call uncertain. V lost 4 bases to trimming and J lost 3 bases, with 7 bases between them. The CDR3 is 12 residues long. Germline lookup yields CDR1 KGHSH and CDR2 LQKENI. CDR3 DNA sequence: TGTGCCAGCTCACAAGAGGACTACGAGCAGTACTTC. This sequence encodes CASSQEDYEQYF. Drawing the rest from reference TRBV18 and TRBJ2-7, the complete variable domain is NAGVMQNPRHLVRRRGQEARLRCSPMKGHSHVYWYRQLPEEGLKFMVYLQKENIIDESGMPKERFSAEFPKEGPSILRIQQVVRGDSAAYFCASSQEDYEQYFGPGTRLTVT.

Comment on this clonotype: The conserved closing phenylalanine or tryptophan is absent in this CDR3, likely reflecting a read error. The chain employs TRBV7-3 and TRBJ2-3; 8 bases match TRBD1. The CDR3 is 16 amino acids. V lost 0 bases and J lost 6; bases outside the gene matches: 8. Per the germline V gene, CDR1 is SGHTA and CDR2 is FQGTGA. CDR3 region: CASSLTGTGSGDTQYL. For the CDR3, the DNA is TGTGCCAGCAGCTTAACGGGGACAGGTAGCGGCGATACGCAGTATTTG.